This T cell receptor beta chain was identified during a study of blood T cell repertoires in COVID-19. Looking at the study overall: Sites in the United States, Italy and Spain provided acute and convalescent COVID-19 samples. Sources were T cells, B-cell-depleted T cells, or PBMCs; the material itself was cDNA or gDNA.

Authors' methods: By means of reference gene primer amplification, nucleated cell counts were estimated. This table comes from immunoSEQ multiplex PCR, and its TCRdb copy is limited to in-frame clones, with some not included. D and trimming come from the DNA, and the V and J calls and clone size come from that table. Of approximately 120,000 clones listed, around 82% are singletons. This CDR3 is built from 17 residues. Germline CDR1 is SGHAT and CDR2 is FQNNGV. Trimming cost V 5 bases and J 0 bases, with 20 bases left between them. This receptor was obtained from a woman aged 50 to 60 with acute or convalescent COVID-19. Source material: peripheral blood. The chain has TRBV11-2 and TRBJ2-7; TRBD2 is a possible D gene (6 bases). CDR3 residues: CASSHGTSRWGSYEQYF. CDR3 in DNA: TGTGCCAGCAGCCACGGGACTTCCCGGTGGGGCTCCTACGAGCAGTACTTC.